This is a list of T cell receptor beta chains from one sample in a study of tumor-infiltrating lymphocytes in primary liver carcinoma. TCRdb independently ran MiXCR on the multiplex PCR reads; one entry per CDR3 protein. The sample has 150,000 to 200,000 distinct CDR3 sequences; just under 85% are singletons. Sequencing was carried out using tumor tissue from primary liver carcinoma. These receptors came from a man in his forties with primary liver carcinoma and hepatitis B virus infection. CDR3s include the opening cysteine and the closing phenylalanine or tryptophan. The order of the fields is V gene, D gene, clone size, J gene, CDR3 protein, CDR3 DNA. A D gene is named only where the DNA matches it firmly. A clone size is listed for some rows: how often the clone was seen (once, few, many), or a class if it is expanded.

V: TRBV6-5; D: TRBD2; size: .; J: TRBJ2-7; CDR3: CPNIGLVGGEQYF; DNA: TGTCCCAACATCGGACTAGTTGGGGGCGAGCAGTACTTC
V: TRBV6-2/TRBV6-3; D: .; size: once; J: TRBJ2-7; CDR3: CVSSTSYEQYF; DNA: TGTGTCAGCAGTACCTCCTACGAGCAGTACTTC
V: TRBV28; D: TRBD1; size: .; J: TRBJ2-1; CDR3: CASSLTGISYNEQFF; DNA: TGTGCCAGCAGTTTGACAGGGATATCCTACAATGAGCAGTTCTTC
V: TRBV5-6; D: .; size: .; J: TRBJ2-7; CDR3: CASSFQGAVYEQYF; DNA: TGCGCCAGCAGCTTCCAAGGGGCAGTCTACGAGCAGTACTTC
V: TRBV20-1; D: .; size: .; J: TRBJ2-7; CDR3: CCGSGTRGEQYF; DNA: TGCTGTGGTAGCGGCACTAGAGGGGAGCAGTACTTC
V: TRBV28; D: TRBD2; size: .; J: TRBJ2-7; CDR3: CASSPRTSGLYDEQYF; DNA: TGTGCCAGCAGCCCAAGGACTAGCGGGCTTTACGACGAGCAGTACTTC
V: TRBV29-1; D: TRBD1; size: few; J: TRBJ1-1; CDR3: CSVDFGYRDRGSNTEAIF; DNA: TGCAGTGTTGATTTTGGGTACCGGGACAGGGGAAGTAACACTGAAGCTATCTTT
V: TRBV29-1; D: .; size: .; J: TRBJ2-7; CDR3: CSAWTCPSYERYF; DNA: TGCAGCGCCTGGACATGTCCTTCCTACGAGCGGTACTTC
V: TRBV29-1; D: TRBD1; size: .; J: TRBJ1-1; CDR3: CSASGGWGMNTDAFF; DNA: TGTAGCGCGTCAGGGGGCTGGGGAATGAACACTGATGCTTTCTTT
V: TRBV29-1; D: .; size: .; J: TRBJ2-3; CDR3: CSVAPSTDMQYF; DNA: TGCAGCGTTGCCCCTTCCACAGACATGCAATATTTT
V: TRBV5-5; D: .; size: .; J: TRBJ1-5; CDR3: CASHRGVIPQPHHF; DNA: TGTGCCAGCCACCGGGGGGTCATACCTCAGCCCCATCATTTT
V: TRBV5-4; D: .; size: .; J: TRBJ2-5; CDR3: CASGMDKAVKYF; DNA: TGTGCAAGCGGCATGGACAAGGCCGTCAAATACTTC
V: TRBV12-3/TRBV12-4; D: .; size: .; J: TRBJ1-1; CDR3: CANNSSDANTEAFF; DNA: TGTGCCAACAACTCTTCCGATGCGAACACTGAAGCTTTCTTT
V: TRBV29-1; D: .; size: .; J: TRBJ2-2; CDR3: CSVEDYRERTGELFF; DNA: TGCAGTGTTGAAGACTACAGGGAAAGGACCGGGGAGCTGTTTTTT
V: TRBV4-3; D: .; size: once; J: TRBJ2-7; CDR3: CASTQEYGSIYEQYF; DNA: TGCGCCAGCACCCAAGAGTACGGGAGTATCTACGAGCAGTACTTC
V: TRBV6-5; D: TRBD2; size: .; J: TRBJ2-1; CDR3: CASSQLTGGYNEQFF; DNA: TGTGCCAGCAGTCAACTAACGGGAGGTTACAATGAACAGTTCTTC
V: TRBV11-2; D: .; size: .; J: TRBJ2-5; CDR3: CASSLGAKEQETQYF; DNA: TGTGCCAGCAGCTTAGGGGCTAAGGAACAAGAGACCCAGTACTTC
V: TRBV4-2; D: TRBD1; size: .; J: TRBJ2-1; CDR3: CVGSRRTGSGVNEQFF; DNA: TGTGTCGGAAGCCGACGGACAGGGTCAGGTGTCAATGAGCAGTTCTTC
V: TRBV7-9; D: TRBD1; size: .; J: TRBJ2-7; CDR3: CASSRTTGEEQYF; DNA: TGTGCCAGCAGCCGTACGACAGGGGAGGAGCAGTACTTC
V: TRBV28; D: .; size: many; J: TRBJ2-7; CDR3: CASSAAPRLYEQYF; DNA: TGTGCCAGCTCGGCGGCCCCCCGACTCTACGAGCAGTACTTC
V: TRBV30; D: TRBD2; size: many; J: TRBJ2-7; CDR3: CAWSVIHAGGYYGEQYF; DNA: TGTGCCTGGAGTGTAATACACGCGGGGGGCTACTACGGCGAGCAGTACTTC
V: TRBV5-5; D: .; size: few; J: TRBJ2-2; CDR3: CVSSSGGGGGELFF; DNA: TGTGTCAGCAGCTCGGGCGGAGGGGGCGGGGAGCTGTTTTTT
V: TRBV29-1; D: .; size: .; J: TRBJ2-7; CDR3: CSDPDRLYQVEQYF; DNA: TGCAGCGACCCAGACAGGCTGTATCAGGTTGAGCAGTACTTC
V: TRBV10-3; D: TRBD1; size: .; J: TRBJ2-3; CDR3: CAISACRGRTDTQYF; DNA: TGTGCTATCAGTGCTTGCAGGGGGCGCACAGATACGCAGTATTTT
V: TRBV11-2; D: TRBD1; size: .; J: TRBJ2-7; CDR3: CASSLRWTGESEQSF; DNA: TGTGCCAGCAGCTTACGGTGGACAGGGGAAAGCGAGCAGTCCTTC
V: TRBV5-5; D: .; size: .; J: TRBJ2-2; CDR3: CASSFRVPDTGELYF; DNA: TGTGCCAGCAGCTTCAGAGTCCCGGACACCGGGGAGCTGTATTTT
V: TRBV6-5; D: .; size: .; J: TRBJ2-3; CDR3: CASSLQSIVRQYF; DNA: TGTGCCAGCAGTCTCCAGAGCATAGTTAGGCAGTATTTT
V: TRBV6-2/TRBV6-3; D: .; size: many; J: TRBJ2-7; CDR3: CASSLGGGQLRPYEQYF; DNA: TGTGCCAGCAGTCTGGGGGGGGGACAGTTGCGTCCCTACGAGCAGTACTTC
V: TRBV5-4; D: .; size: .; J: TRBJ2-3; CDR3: CDSRLGPAATDTQYF; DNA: TGTGACAGCAGATTGGGGCCAGCGGCCACAGATACGCAGTATTTT
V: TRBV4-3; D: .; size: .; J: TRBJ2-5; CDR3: CTSSLAYEEIQYF; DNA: TGCACCAGCAGCCTAGCGTATGAAGAGATCCAGTACTTC
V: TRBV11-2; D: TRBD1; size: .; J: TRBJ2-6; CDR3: CANSMGGDRGISLTGANVLTF; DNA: TGTGCCAACAGCATGGGGGGAGACAGGGGCATTTCCCTCACTGGGGCCAACGTCCTGACCTTC
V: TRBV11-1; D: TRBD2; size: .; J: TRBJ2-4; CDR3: CVSSFPRTSGTKNIQYF; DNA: TGTGTCAGCAGCTTTCCCAGGACTAGTGGAACCAAAAACATTCAGTACTTC
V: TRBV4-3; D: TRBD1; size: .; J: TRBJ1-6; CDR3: CASSCWDRRRNSHLHF; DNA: TGCGCCAGCAGCTGCTGGGACAGGCGAAGGAATTCACACCTCCACTTT
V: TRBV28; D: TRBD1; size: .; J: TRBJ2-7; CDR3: CASYFTGASYEQYF; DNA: TGTGCCAGCTATTTTACAGGGGCCTCCTACGAGCAGTACTTC
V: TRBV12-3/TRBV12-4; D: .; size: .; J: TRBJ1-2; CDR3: CASRNTIWDITNYGYTF; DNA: TGTGCCAGCAGGAACACTATTTGGGACATAACTAACTATGGCTACACCTTC
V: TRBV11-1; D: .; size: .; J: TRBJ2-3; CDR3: CVSSSGGSSVGAHTDTHYF; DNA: TGTGTCAGCAGCTCTGGGGGAAGCTCTGTTGGAGCCCACACAGATACGCACTATTTT
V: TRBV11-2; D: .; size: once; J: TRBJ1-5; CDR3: CVSSLVGVTGSNQSQHF; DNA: TGTGTCAGTAGCTTAGTAGGGGTAACAGGGAGCAATCAGTCCCAGCATTTT
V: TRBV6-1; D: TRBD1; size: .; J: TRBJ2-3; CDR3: CAGSPEGTGPANTQYF; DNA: TGTGCCGGCAGCCCAGAAGGGACAGGGCCTGCAAATACACAGTATTTT
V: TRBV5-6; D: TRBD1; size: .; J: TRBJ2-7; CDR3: CASNATGAREGQISYEQYF; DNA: TGTGCCAGCAACGCCACAGGGGCCCGCGAGGGGCAGATCTCCTACGAGCAGTACTTC
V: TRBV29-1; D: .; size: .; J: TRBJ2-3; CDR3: CSVGAKEPTQYF; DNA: TGCAGTGTTGGTGCCAAGGAGCCTACTCAGTATTTT
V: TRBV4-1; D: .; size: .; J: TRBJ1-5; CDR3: CANNQEDAGANQPQHF; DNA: TGCGCCAACAACCAAGAAGATGCGGGGGCCAATCAGCCCCAGCATTTT
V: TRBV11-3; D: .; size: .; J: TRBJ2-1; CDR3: CASSLGRQDTRASYNEQFF; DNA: TGTGCCAGCAGCTTAGGACGGCAGGATACTCGGGCGTCCTACAATGAGCAGTTCTTC
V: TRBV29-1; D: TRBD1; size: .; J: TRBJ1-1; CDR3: CRVARQGSNTEVFF; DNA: TGCAGAGTTGCAAGACAGGGGTCTAACACTGAAGTTTTCTTT
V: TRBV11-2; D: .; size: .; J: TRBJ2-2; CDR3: CASSTDSDFGELFF; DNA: TGTGCCAGTAGCACAGACTCGGACTTCGGGGAGCTGTTTTTT
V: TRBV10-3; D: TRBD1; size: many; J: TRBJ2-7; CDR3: CAISAGGSYEQYF; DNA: TGTGCCATCAGTGCAGGGGGTTCCTACGAGCAGTACTTC
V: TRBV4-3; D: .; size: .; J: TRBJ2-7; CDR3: CASSQDWGPPSHEQYF; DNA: TGCGCCAGCAGCCAAGATTGGGGGCCCCCCTCCCATGAGCAGTACTTC
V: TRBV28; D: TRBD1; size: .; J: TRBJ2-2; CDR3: CASTEAGGVPGELFF; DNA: TGTGCCAGCACCGAGGCAGGGGGCGTTCCGGGGGAGCTGTTTTTT
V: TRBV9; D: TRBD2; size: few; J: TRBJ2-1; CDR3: CASSSRTSGVRNEQFF; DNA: TGTGCCAGCAGCTCCCGGACTAGCGGGGTCCGTAATGAGCAGTTCTTC
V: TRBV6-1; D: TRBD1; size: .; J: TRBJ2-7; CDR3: CASWAGQGPPYEQHF; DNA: TGTGCCAGCTGGGCAGGACAGGGGCCCCCCTACGAGCAGCACTTC
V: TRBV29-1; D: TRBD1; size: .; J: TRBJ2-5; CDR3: CNVETDRGRAETQYF; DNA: TGCAATGTTGAAACGGACAGGGGGCGAGCAGAGACCCAGTACTTC
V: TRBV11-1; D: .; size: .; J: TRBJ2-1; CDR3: CASSFQGSLDNKRFF; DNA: TGTGCCAGCAGCTTCCAGGGATCGCTGGACAATAAGCGGTTCTTC
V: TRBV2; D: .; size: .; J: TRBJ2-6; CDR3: CASSAPGVNVLTF; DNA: TGTGCCAGCAGTGCCCCTGGGGTCAACGTCCTGACTTTC
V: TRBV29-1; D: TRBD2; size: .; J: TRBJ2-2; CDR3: CNVEAGTSGITGELFF; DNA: TGCAACGTTGAAGCAGGGACTAGCGGGATAACCGGGGAGCTGTTTTTT
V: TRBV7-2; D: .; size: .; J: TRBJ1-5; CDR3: CASSLLSSFGIQPQHF; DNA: TGTGCCAGCAGCCTATTATCTAGTTTTGGTATTCAGCCCCAACATTTT
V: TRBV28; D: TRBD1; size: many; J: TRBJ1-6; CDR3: CASAGDRLNSPLHF; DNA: TGTGCCAGCGCCGGGGACAGGCTTAATTCACCCCTCCACTTT